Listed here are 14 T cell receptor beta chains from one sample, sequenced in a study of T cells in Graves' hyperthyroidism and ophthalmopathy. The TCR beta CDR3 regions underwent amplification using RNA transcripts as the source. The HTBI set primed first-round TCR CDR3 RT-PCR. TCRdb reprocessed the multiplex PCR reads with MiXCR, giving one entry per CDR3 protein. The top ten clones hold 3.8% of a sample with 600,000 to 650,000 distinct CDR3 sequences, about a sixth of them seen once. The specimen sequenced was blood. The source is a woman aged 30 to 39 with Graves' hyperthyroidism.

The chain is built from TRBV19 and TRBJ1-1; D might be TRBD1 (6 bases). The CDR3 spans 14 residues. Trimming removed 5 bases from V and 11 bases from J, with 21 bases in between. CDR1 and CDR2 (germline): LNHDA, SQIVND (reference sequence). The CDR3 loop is CASSPGSTGWMAFF. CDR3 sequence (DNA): TGTGCCAGTAGTCCCGGTTCAACAGGGTGGATGGCTTTCTTT. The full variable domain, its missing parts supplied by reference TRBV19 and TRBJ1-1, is DGGITQSPKYLFRKEGQNVTLSCEQNLNHDAMYWYRQDPGQGLRLIYYSQIVNDFQKGDIAEGYSVSREKKESFPLTVTSAQKNPTAFYLCASSPGSTGWMAFFGQGTRLTVV.

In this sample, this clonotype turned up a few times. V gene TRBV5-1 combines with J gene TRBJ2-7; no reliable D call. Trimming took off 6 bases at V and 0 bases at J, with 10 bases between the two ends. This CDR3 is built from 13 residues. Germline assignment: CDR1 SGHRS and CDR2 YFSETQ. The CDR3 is CASTASTSYEQYF. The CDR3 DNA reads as TGCGCCAGCACGGCCTCTACCTCCTACGAGCAGTACTTC. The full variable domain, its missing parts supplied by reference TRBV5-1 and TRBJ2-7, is KAGVTQTPRYLIKTRGQQVTLSCSPISGHRSVSWYQQTPGQGLQFLFEYFSETQRNKGNFPGRFSGRQFSNSRSEMNVSTLELGDSALYLCASTASTSYEQYFGPGTRLTVT.

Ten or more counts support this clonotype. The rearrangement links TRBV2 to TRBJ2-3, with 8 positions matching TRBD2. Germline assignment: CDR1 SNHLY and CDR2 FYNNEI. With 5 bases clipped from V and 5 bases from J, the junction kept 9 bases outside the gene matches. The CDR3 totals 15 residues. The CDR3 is CASSKLGTSGDTQYF. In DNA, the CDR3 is TGTGCCAGCAGTAAACTCGGGACTAGTGGAGATACGCAGTATTTT.

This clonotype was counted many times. The CDR3 is CASSPGEFSTQYF. DNA of the CDR3: TGTGCCAGCTCACCTGGGGAATTCTCGACCCAGTACTTC. The V and J genes are TRBV18 and TRBJ2-5; D not resolved. Trimming pared 3 bases from V and 7 bases from J, leaving 12 bases between. CDR1 and CDR2 from the germline V gene are KGHSH and LQKENI. The CDR3 is 13 residues long.

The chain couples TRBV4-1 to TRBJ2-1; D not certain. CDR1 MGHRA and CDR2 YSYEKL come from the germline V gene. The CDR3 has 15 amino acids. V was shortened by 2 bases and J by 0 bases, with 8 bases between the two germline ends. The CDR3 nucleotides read TGCGCCAGCAGCCAACTACAGAGCTCCTACAATGAGCAGTTCTTC. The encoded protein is CASSQLQSSYNEQFF.

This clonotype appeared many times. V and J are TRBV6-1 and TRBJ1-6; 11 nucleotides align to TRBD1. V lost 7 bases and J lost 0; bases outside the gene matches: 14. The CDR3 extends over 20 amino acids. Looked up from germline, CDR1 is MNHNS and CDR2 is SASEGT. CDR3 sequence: CASTYGQGAHKSSYNSPLHF. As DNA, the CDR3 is TGTGCCAGCACCTACGGACAGGGGGCCCACAAGAGCTCCTATAATTCACCCCTCCACTTT.

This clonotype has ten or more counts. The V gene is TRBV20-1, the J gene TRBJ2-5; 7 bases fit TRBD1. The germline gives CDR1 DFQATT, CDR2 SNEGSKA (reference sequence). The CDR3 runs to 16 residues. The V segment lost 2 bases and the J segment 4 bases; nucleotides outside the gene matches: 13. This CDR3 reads CSARQDDRDWRETQYF. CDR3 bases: TGCAGTGCTAGACAAGACGACAGGGATTGGAGAGAGACCCAGTACTTC.

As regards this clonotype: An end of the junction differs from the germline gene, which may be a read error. The DNA for the CDR3 is TGTGCCAGCAGCGAAGAGGGGAATCAGCCCCAGCATTTT. This encodes CASSEEGNQPQHF. This chain connects TRBV6-1 to TRBJ1-5; D may be TRBD1 (5 bases). CDR1 is MNHNS, CDR2 SASEGT, per germline. The CDR3 totals 13 residues.

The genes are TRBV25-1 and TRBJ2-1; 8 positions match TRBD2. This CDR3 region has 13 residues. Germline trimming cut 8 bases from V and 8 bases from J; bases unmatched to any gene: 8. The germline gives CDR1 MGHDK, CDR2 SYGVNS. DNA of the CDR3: TGTGCCAGCGGAGAAGCGGGAGTCGATGAGCAGTTCTTC. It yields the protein CASGEAGVDEQFF.

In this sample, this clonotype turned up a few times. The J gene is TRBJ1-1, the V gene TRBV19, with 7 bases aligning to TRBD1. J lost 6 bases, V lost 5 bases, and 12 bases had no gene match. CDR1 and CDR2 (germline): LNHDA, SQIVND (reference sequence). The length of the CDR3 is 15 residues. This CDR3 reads CASSPEQGTGAEAFF. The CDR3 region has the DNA TGTGCCAGTAGTCCCGAACAGGGGACGGGGGCTGAAGCTTTCTTT.

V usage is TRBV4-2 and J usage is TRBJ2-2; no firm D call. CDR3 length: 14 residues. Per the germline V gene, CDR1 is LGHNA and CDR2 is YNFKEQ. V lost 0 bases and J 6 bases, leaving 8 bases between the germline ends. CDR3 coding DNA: TGTGCCAGCAGCCAAGAGAAGGAAGCCGGGGAGCTGTTTTTT. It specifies CASSQEKEAGELFF.

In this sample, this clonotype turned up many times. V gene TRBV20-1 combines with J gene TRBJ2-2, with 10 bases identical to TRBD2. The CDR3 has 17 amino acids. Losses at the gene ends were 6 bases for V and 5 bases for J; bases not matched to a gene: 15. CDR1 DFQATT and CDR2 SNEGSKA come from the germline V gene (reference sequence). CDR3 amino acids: CSATTGSLAGVTGELFF. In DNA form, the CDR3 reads TGCAGTGCCACAACAGGGAGCCTAGCGGGAGTTACCGGGGAGCTGTTTTTT.

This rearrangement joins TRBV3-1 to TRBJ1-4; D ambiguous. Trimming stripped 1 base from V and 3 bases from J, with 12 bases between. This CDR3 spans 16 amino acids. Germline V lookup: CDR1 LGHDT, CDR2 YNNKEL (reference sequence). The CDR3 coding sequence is TGTGCCAGCAGCCAAGGGGCTTATAAAGCTAATGAAAAACTGTTTTTT. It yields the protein CASSQGAYKANEKLFF.

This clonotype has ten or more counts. CDR3: CASSETDRGESPLHF. The CDR3 DNA is TGTGCCAGCAGTGAGACGGACAGGGGTGAATCACCCCTCCACTTT. This chain connects TRBV6-1 to TRBJ1-6; 9 bases match TRBD1. The junction had 7 bases not matched to a gene; V was cut back by 3 bases and J by 10 bases. Germline loops: CDR1 MNHNS, CDR2 SASEGT. The CDR3 spans 15 residues.